The TCR beta chain described here comes from a study of T cells in localized non-small cell lung cancer. General observations from the study: Longer overall survival accompanied higher blood T cell density. Adjacent lung was found to contain a median around 56 of the top 100 tumor clones. Exceeding tumor, uninvolved adjacent lung had the highest T cell clonality.

This CDR3 is 15 amino acids long. V was cut by 2 bases and J by 5 bases, with 12 bases left in between. Germline CDR1 reads MNHNS; CDR2 reads SASEGT. Regarding this clone: Its antigen is unknown.

This table comes from immunoSEQ multiplex PCR, and its TCRdb copy is limited to in-frame clones, with some not included. The sample records tens of thousands of clones, approximately 84% being singletons. Sequencing was performed on peripheral blood, taken before any cancer treatment. The source of this sequence is a man aged 40 to 75 with stage I lung adenocarcinoma. The V call is TRBV6-1, the J call TRBJ1-4, with D tentatively TRBD1 (5 bases). The DNA for the CDR3 is TGTGCCAGCAGTGAACTCGGGACGGTGAATGAAAAACTGTTTTTT. It translates to CASSELGTVNEKLFF.